This T cell receptor (beta chain) appears in the sequencing data of a study of CD8+CD57+ T cells in acquired aplastic anemia (dated by TCRdb to the late 2010s). Context from the whole study: Extracted DNA from sorted CD4+ and CD8+ cells averaged 3.2 ug, ranging from about 0.17 to 27.4 ug. What the work shows at the level of the full study, not this receptor alone: Although 25 to 30 CD8+ CDR3 sequences were shared by patients and controls, these sequences appeared highly expressed in patients and within the immunodominant clones of patients. Between patients and healthy controls, no significant difference in CD8+ Simpson's diversity was found (P=0.060).

The V end gives up 3 bases and the J end 4 bases, leaving 12 bases in the junction not matched to a gene. From the cysteine up to the phenylalanine, the CDR3 has a length of 16 residues. Only CDR3 DNA remains: 48 bases, in frame from the first base. The germline V gene (reference sequence) specifies LNHNV as CDR1 and YYDKDF as CDR2. Profiling of TCR beta VDJ combinations and CDR3 sequences used genomic DNA as the template. An Illumina HiSeq 2000 was the platform used for TCR repertoire sequencing. The authors' pipeline ran thus. Repertoires were assessed using TRBV/TRBJ rearrangement plots, CDR3 size and DJ length profiles, and Simpson's diversity index. Whichever DNA sequence was most abundant in the deep sequencing data was defined as the immunodominant clone. CDR3 amino acid sequences were screened for sharing across subjects and compared with published repertoires and the VDJdb database. Starting from the raw public reads, TCRdb applied fastp trimming at Q25, assembled clones with MiXCR and retained in-frame beta chains. Records with the same CDR3 protein are collapsed into one entry carrying the most frequent genes and DNA. The V and J calls, along with clone size, are taken from TCRdb and not from the paper's own processing. Here the sample has about 270,000 distinct CDR3 sequences; 45% to 70% occur a single time. The ten largest clonotypes hold less than 9.5% of the sample.

A remark on this clonotype: There is no known antigen for this receptor. Qualities for individual bases were not recorded, and no much larger clone is one base off.

The study deep-sequenced TCR repertoires of sorted CD4+ and CD8+ blood T cells from severe aplastic anemia patients and healthy subjects. Ficoll-Paque density gradient centrifugation was used to isolate peripheral blood mononuclear cells. Before DNA extraction, CD4+ and CD8+ T cells were sorted by FACS or by magnetic beads. The clonotype originates from a human donor with severe aplastic anemia or a healthy control (not recorded which). The V and J genes are TRBV15 and TRBJ2-7, and 7 junctional nucleotides match TRBD1. Material: sorted CD4+, CD8+, or CD8+CD57+ T cells (not recorded which) from PBMCs. The nucleotides are TGTGCCACCAGCAGCCGCCTAGGGGGCTTGTCATACGAGCAGTACTTC. Protein translation: CATSSRLGGLSYEQYF.